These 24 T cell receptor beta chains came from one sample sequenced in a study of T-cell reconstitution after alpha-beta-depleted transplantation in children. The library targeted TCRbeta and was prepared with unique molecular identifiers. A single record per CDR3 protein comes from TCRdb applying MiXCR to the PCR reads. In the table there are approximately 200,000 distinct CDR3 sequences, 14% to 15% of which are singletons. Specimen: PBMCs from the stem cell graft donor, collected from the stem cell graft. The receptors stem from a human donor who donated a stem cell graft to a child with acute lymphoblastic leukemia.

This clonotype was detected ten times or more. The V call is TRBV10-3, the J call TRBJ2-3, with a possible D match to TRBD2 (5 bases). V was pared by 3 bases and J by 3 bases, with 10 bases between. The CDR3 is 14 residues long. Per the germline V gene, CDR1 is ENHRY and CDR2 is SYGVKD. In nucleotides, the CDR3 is TGTGCCATCAGTGAAGGGAGTGGGACAGATACGCAGTATTTT. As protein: CAISEGSGTDTQYF.

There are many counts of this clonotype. The CDR3 DNA sequence: TGTGCCAGCAGACCCCGGCCCACGGGGTGGGACCAAGAGACCCAGTACTTC. Amino acids: CASRPRPTGWDQETQYF. V gene TRBV7-9 combines with J gene TRBJ2-5, with D perhaps TRBD2 (5 bases). The V and J ends lost 6 bases and 0 bases respectively, with 20 bases between them. This CDR3 contains 17 residues. The germline CDR1 and CDR2 sequences are SEHNR and FQNEAQ (reference sequence).

The CDR3: CSAGGTSGRNTQYF. CDR3 nucleotide sequence: TGCAGTGCTGGTGGGACTAGCGGGAGAAATACGCAGTATTTT. The rearrangement joins TRBV20-1 to TRBJ2-3; 14 positions agree with TRBD2. Germline-derived CDR1 and CDR2 are DFQATT and SNEGSKA (reference sequence). Germline trimming cut 5 bases from V and 7 bases from J; bases unmatched to any gene: 5. This CDR3 contains 14 residues.

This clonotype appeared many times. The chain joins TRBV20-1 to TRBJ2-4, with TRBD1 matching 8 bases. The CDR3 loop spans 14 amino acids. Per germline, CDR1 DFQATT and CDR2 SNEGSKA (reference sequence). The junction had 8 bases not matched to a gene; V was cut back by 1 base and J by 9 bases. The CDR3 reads CSARGGQGMGIQYF. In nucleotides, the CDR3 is TGCAGTGCTAGAGGTGGACAGGGAATGGGCATTCAGTACTTC.

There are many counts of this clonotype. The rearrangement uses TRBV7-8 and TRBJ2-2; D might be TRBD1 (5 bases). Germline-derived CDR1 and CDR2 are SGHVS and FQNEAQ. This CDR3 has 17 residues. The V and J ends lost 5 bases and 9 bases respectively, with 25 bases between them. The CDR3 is CASSPFRVPGQHRELFF. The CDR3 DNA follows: TGTGCCAGCAGCCCATTTAGGGTCCCAGGGCAACACCGGGAGCTGTTTTTT. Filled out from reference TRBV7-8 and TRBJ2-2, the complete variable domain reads GAGVSQSPRYKVAKRGQDVALRCDPISGHVSLFWYQQALGQGPEFLTYFQNEAQLDKSGLPSDRFFAERPEGSVSTLKIQRTQQEDSAVYLCASSPFRVPGQHRELFFGEGSRLTVL.

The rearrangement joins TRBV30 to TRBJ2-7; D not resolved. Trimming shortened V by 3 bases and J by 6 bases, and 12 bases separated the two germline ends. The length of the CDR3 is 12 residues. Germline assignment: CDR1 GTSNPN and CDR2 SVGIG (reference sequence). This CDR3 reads CAWRILGTEQYF. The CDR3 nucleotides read TGTGCCTGGAGAATTTTGGGTACCGAGCAGTACTTC.

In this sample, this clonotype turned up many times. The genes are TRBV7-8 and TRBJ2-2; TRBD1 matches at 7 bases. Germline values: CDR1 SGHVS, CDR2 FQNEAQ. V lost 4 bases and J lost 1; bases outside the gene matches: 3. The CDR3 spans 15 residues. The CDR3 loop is CASSYGTVNTGELFF. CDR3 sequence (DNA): TGTGCCAGCAGCTACGGGACAGTGAACACCGGGGAGCTGTTTTTT.

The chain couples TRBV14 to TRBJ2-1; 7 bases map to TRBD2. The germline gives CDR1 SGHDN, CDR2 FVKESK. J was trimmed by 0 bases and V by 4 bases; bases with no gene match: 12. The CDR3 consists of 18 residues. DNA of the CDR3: TGTGCCAGCAGCCCCCGTGTTCTAGCGGCGAACTCCTACAATGAGCAGTTCTTC. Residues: CASSPRVLAANSYNEQFF.

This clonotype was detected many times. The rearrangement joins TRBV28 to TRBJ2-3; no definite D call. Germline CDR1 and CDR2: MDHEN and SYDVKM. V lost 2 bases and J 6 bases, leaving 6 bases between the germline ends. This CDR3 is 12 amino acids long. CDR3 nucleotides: TGTGCCAGCAGTTTAACTTGGGATACGCAGTATTTT. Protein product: CASSLTWDTQYF.

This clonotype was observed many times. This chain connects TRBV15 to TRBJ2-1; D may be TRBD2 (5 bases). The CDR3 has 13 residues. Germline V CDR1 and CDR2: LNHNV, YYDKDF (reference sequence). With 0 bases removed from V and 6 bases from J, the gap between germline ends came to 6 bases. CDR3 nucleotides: TGTGCCACCAGCAGAGATCGGGGCAATGAGCAGTTCTTC. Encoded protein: CATSRDRGNEQFF.

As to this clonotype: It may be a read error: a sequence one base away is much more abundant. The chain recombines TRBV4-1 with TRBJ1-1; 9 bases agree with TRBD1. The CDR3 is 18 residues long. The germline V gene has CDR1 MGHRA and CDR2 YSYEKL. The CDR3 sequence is CASTQDTVEGQGRTEAFF. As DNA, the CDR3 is TGCGCCAGCACCCAAGATACGGTAGAAGGACAGGGGAGGACTGAAGCTTTCTTT.

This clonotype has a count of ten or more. The CDR3 loop reads CASSLYGGGYTF. The CDR3, as DNA: TGTGCCAGCAGTTTATATGGGGGCGGCTACACCTTC. This chain uses TRBV28 with TRBJ1-2; maybe TRBD1 (6 bases). The V end lost 1 base, the J end lost 8 bases, and 8 bases lay between the germline ends. Germline CDR1 and CDR2: MDHEN and SYDVKM. The CDR3 runs to 12 residues.

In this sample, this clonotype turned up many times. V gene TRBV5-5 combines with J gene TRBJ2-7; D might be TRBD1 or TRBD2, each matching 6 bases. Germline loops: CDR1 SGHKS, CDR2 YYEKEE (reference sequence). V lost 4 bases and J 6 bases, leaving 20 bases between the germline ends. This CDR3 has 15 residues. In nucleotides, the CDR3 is TGTGCCAGCAGCGCCCGGGGGCAGGGGCTGGGCGAGCAGTACTTC. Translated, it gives CASSARGQGLGEQYF.

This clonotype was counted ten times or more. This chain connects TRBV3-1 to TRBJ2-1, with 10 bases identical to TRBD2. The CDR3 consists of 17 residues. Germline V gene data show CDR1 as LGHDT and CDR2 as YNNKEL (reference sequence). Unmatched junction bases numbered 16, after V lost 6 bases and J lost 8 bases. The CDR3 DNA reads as TGTGCCAGCAGTCTAACCGGGGAGCGGGAGGGTAACGATGAGCAGTTCTTC. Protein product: CASSLTGEREGNDEQFF.

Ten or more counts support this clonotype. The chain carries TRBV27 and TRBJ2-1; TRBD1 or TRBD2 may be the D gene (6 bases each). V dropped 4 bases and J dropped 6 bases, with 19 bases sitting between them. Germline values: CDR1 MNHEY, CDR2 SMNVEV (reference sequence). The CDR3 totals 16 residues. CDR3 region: CASSSNRVGGGNEQFF. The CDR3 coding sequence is TGTGCCAGCAGTTCCAACAGGGTAGGAGGGGGCAATGAGCAGTTCTTC.

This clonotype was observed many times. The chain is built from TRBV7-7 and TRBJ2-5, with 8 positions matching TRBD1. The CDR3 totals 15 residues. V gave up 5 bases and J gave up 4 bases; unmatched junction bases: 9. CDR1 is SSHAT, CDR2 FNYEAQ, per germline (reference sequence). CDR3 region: CASSLRTGWGETQYF. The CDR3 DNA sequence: TGTGCCAGCAGCCTCAGGACAGGGTGGGGAGAGACCCAGTACTTC.

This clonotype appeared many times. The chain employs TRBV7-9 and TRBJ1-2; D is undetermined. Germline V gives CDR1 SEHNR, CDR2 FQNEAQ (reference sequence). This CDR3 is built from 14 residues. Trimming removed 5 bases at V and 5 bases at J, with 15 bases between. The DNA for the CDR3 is TGTGCCAGCAGCCGATCCGGCGTTGATTATGGCTACACCTTC. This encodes CASSRSGVDYGYTF.

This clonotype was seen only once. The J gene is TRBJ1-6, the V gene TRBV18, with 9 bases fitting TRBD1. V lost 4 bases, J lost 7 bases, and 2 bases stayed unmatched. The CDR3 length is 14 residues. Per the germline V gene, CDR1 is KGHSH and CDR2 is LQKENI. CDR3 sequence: CASSRDRANSPLHF. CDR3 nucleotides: TGTGCCAGCTCACGGGACAGGGCAAATTCACCCCTCCACTTT.

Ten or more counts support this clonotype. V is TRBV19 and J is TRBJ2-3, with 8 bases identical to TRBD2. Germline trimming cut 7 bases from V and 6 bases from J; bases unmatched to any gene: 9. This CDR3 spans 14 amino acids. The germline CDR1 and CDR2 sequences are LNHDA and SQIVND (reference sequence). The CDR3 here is CASTGAGEYDTQYF. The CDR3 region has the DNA TGTGCCAGTACCGGAGCGGGAGAGTACGATACGCAGTATTTT. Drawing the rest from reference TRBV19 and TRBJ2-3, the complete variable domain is DGGITQSPKYLFRKEGQNVTLSCEQNLNHDAMYWYRQDPGQGLRLIYYSQIVNDFQKGDIAEGYSVSREKKESFPLTVTSAQKNPTAFYLCASTGAGEYDTQYFGPGTRLTVL.

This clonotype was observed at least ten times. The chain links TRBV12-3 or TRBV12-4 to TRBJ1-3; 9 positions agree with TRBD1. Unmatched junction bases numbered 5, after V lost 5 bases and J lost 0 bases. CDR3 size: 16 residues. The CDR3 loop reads CASSGQGTRSGNTIYF. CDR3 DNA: TGTGCCAGCAGTGGACAGGGGACCCGCTCTGGAAACACCATATATTTT.

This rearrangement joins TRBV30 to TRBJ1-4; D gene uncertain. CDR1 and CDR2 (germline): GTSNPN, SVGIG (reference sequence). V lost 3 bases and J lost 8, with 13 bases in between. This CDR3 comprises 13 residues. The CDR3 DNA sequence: TGTGCCTGGAGCCCCCCTAATGAGGAAAAACTGTTTTTT. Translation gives CAWSPPNEEKLFF.

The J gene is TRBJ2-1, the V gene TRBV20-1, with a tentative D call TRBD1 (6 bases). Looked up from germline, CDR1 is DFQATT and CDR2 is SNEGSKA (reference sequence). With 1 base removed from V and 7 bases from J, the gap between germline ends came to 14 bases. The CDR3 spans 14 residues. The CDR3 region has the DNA TGCAGTGCTAGAGTCCCAGGGGTAGGAAATGAGCAGTTCTTC. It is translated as CSARVPGVGNEQFF.

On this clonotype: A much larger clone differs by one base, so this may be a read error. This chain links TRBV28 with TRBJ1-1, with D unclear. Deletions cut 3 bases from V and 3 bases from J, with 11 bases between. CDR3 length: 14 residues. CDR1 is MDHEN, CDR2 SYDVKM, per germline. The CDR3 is CASSFSVEDTEAFF. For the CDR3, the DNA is TGTGCCAGCAGTTTCTCGGTGGAGGACACTGAAGCTTTCTTT.

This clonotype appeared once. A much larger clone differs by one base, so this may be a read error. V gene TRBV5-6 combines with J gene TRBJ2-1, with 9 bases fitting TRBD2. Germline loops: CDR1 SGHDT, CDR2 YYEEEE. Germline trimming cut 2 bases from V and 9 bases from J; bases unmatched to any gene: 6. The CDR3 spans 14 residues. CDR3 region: CASSFLAGSSEQFF. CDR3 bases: TGTGCCAGCAGCTTTCTAGCGGGAAGTAGTGAGCAGTTCTTC.